This entry describes one T cell receptor beta chain. Its specific antigen is unknown. Base qualities were left out, and no much larger clone turns up one base away. The germline V gene gives CDR1 as SGHNT and CDR2 as YENEEA. The CDR3 sequence holds 13 residues, the cysteine and phenylalanine included. Only the CDR3 portion is preserved as DNA: 39 bases, with reading frame beginning at the first base. V was cut back by 1 base and J by 3 bases, leaving a gap of 4 bases between them. This sample is drawn from a study of somatic mutations in cytotoxic T cells in rheumatoid arthritis (TCRdb year 2017). About the investigation overall: Peripheral blood (about 28 ml EDTA) was collected from patients immediately after diagnosis and before any treatment began. A FACSAria II or Sony SH800 was used to flow-sort some V beta antibody-stained T-cell populations at nearly 100% purity, and TCRB sequencing was also done on sorted V beta1+ cells. Whether expanded CD8+ T-cell clones in untreated, newly diagnosed rheumatoid arthritis carry somatic mutations was the study question, and clonality was characterized with TCRB deep sequencing. A total of 65 or so rheumatoid arthritis patients and about 20 healthy controls underwent TCRB deep sequencing. Patient and control groups had essentially identical median ages.

Overall study outcomes, separate from this receptor: It was unknown which antigens the expanded CD8+ clones targeted, and their absence from virus-specific databases did not exclude viral specificity. There was no significant difference in CD8+ T-cell clonality between rheumatoid arthritis patients and age-matched healthy controls. CD8+ clonality increased with age in patients (Spearman r ≈ 0.49) but not in healthy controls. The slight underrepresentation of TRBV07 in patients was not corrected for multiple comparisons. In about an eighth of the roughly 65 patients the largest CD8+ clone exceeded 20% of CD8+ cells, and several identical CD8+ TCRB sequences were shared between blood and synovial fluid.

Positive magnetic bead selection on an AutoMACS was used to isolate CD4+ and CD8+ cells, with flow cytometry used to check purity. A TCR V beta antibody panel was used in flow cytometry to screen first for clonal expansions, which were then characterized by TCRB deep sequencing of sorted CD8+ fractions. Peripheral blood mononuclear cells were obtained using density gradient separation with Ficoll-Paque PLUS. DNA was extracted from CD4-enriched, CD8-enriched or PBMC samples with Nucleospin Tissue or Tissue XS kits and quantified with a Qubit 2.0 fluorometer. Genomic DNA underwent TCRB CDR3 sequencing using the immunoSEQ assay. The paper's processing steps were these. Published virus-specific TCRB sequences were compared with patient CD8+ clones larger than 1%, and only a few matches were found. Only productive TCRB rearrangements were included in the analyses. A clone was defined by a unique TCRB CDR3 sequence, and clonality was computed as a productive clonality index based on Shannon entropy. Repertoire overlap for a pair of samples was computed from each clone's template counts relative to total templates per sample. Flow cytometry-measured V-gene usage correlated with V-gene usage from TCRB sequencing, with a Spearman r of approximately 0.55. TCRdb carries this immuneACCESS record with in-frame sequences only. Its versions omit some clonotypes, under half of them owing to an unresolved V gene in the studies checked, with the rest unexplained. D and trimming come from the DNA, and the V and J calls and clone size come from that table. Here the sample has 15,000 to 20,000 clones; 65% to 85% occur a single time. The ten largest clones represent 10% of the sample.

The sequencing input was CD8+ T cells sorted from blood. This sequence originates from an adult with rheumatoid arthritis. Recombination joined TRBV11-3 with TRBJ1-3; the D gene is unclear. The CDR3 region has the sequence CASSLAVGNTIYF. The DNA sequence follows: TGTGCCAGCAGCTTAGCTGTTGGAAACACCATATATTTT. The reference TRBV11-3 and TRBJ1-3 proteins fill in what lies around the CDR3, so the full variable domain reads EAGVVQSPRYKIIEKKQPVAFWCNPISGHNTLYWYLQNLGQGPELLIRYENEEAVDDSQLPKDRFSAERLKGVDSTLKIQPAELGDSAVYLCASSLAVGNTIYFGEGSWLTVV.